One and the same sample provided the 23 T cell receptor beta chains below, sequenced in a study of cytomegalovirus exposure and HLA in healthy donors. It was with 60 Vbeta and 13 Jbeta primers that the PCR ran. The data were produced by immunoSEQ multiplex PCR, yet TCRdb's version contains in-frame clones alone and is incomplete. The sample holds about 82,000 clones, 78% seen once. The material sequenced was PBMCs. Source of these receptors: a male donor in good health and CMV-seropositive.

J is TRBJ1-1 and V is TRBV2, with unresolved D. Trimming took 1 base from V and 8 from J, leaving 11 bases between them. Germline CDR1 and CDR2: SNHLY and FYNNEI. This CDR3 has 13 residues. The CDR3 bases are TGTGCCAGCAGTGAAGAAGAGGAGGGAGAAGCTTTCTTT. It yields the protein CASSEEEEGEAFF. The variable domain in full, with the rest retrieved from reference TRBV2 and TRBJ1-1, is EPEVTQTPSHQVTQMGQEVILRCVPISNHLYFYWYRQILGQKVEFLVSFYNNEISEKSEIFDDQFSVERPDGSNFTLKIRSTKLEDSAMYFCASSEEEEGEAFFGQGTRLTVV.

The rearrangement uses TRBV28 and TRBJ2-1, with 7 nucleotides matching TRBD2. This CDR3 has 16 amino acids. Trimming cost V 1 base and J 4 bases; bases outside gene matches: 7. CDR1 MDHEN and CDR2 SYDVKM come from the germline V gene. The CDR3 nucleotides are TGTGCCAGCAGTTTATTGAGCGGGATAGGGTACAATGAGCAGTTCTTC. Encoded protein: CASSLLSGIGYNEQFF.

This chain links TRBV11-2 with TRBJ1-5; 8 bases are shared with TRBD1. Germline V gene sequence: CDR1 SGHAT, CDR2 FQNNGV. This CDR3 contains 15 residues. The junction had 4 bases not matched to a gene; V was cut back by 0 bases and J by 6 bases. CDR3 sequence (DNA): TGTGCCAGCAGCTTAGACAGGGGGCCTCTTCAGCCCCAGCATTTT. Translated: CASSLDRGPLQPQHF.

The chain links TRBV2 to TRBJ2-1; D is unclear. Germline assignment: CDR1 SNHLY and CDR2 FYNNEI. V shed 6 bases and J shed 3 bases, with 9 bases lying between them. The CDR3 extends over 13 amino acids. Here the CDR3 reads CASSKDFYNEQFF. The CDR3 bases are TGTGCCAGCAGCAAAGACTTCTACAATGAGCAGTTCTTC.

V gene TRBV7-3 combines with J gene TRBJ2-1; 11 bases match TRBD2. Per germline, CDR1 SGHTA and CDR2 FQGTGA. Germline trimming cut 4 bases from V and 10 bases from J; bases unmatched to any gene: 9. This CDR3 is built from 15 residues. The CDR3 sequence is CASSSGSGGAGEQFF. CDR3 DNA sequence: TGTGCCAGCAGCTCTGGTAGCGGGGGGGCTGGGGAGCAGTTCTTC.

This chain uses TRBV5-1 with TRBJ2-5, with 10 bases aligning to TRBD2. With 3 bases clipped from V and 1 base from J, the junction kept 6 bases outside the gene matches. This CDR3 contains 16 residues. Germline CDR1 SGHRS, CDR2 YFSETQ. CDR3 coding DNA: TGCGCCAGCAGCTGGGGTAGCGGGGGGCCCCAAGAGACCCAGTACTTC. Protein sequence: CASSWGSGGPQETQYF.

This CDR3 reads CASSEVQGSETQYF. In DNA form, the CDR3 reads TGTGCCAGCAGCGAGGTTCAGGGCTCGGAGACCCAGTACTTC. The chain has TRBV7-2 and TRBJ2-5; D might be TRBD1 (5 bases). Between the trimmed V and J ends, which lost 5 bases and 5 bases, there was a span of 15 bases. Germline CDR1 reads SGHTA; CDR2 reads FQGNSA. The CDR3 spans 14 residues. The variable domain in full, with the rest retrieved from reference TRBV7-2 and TRBJ2-5, is GAGVSQSPSNKVTEKGKDVELRCDPISGHTALYWYRQSLGQGLEFLIYFQGNSAPDKSGLPSDRFSAERTGGSVSTLTIQRTQQEDSAVYLCASSEVQGSETQYFGPGTRLLVL.

V gene TRBV6-1 combines with J gene TRBJ2-7; TRBD1 matches at 8 bases. The CDR3 length is 14 residues. Germline CDR1 reads MNHNS; CDR2 reads SASEGT. Trimming cost V 5 bases and J 2 bases; bases outside gene matches: 5. The CDR3 DNA sequence: TGTGCCAGCAGTTTCGACAGGGGAACCTACGAGCAGTACTTC. This translates into CASSFDRGTYEQYF.

The V gene is TRBV30, the J gene TRBJ1-4, with TRBD1 identical over 12 bases. CDR3 size: 14 residues. Germline CDR1 GTSNPN, CDR2 SVGIG (reference sequence). V shed 4 bases and J 8 bases; nucleotides not matched to a gene: 5. CDR3 bases: TGTGCCTGGAACCCGGGACAGGGGGCCGAAAAACTGTTTTTT. It yields the protein CAWNPGQGAEKLFF.

The rearrangement links TRBV5-6 to TRBJ2-2, with D tentatively TRBD1 (6 bases). Trimming took 4 bases from V and 1 from J, leaving 11 bases between them. CDR1 and CDR2 (germline): SGHDT, YYEEEE. The CDR3 totals 15 residues. The CDR3 loop is CASSPLTGNTGELFF. The CDR3 DNA is TGTGCCAGCAGCCCTTTGACAGGGAACACCGGGGAGCTGTTTTTT.

This chain connects TRBV4-2 to TRBJ2-1, with a weak D call TRBD2 (5 bases). Trimming took 5 bases from V and 2 from J, leaving 19 bases between them. The CDR3 is 17 residues long. CDR1 LGHNA and CDR2 YNFKEQ come from the germline V gene. CDR3 residues: CASSSLIDYKTYNEQFF. The DNA of the CDR3 is TGTGCCAGCAGCTCCCTAATTGACTATAAAACCTACAATGAGCAGTTCTTC.

This chain links TRBV19 with TRBJ1-5, with D possibly TRBD1 on 6 matching bases. Germline CDR1 LNHDA, CDR2 SQIVND (reference sequence). Trimming took 4 bases from V and 2 from J, leaving 12 bases between them. The CDR3 loop spans 15 amino acids. CDR3 bases: TGTGCCAGTAGTACAGGGGCGGCTGGCAATCAGCCCCAGCATTTT. Protein product: CASSTGAAGNQPQHF. The entire variable domain, with the rest obtained from reference TRBV19 and TRBJ1-5, is as follows: DGGITQSPKYLFRKEGQNVTLSCEQNLNHDAMYWYRQDPGQGLRLIYYSQIVNDFQKGDIAEGYSVSREKKESFPLTVTSAQKNPTAFYLCASSTGAAGNQPQHFGDGTRLSIL.

This rearrangement joins TRBV2 to TRBJ2-1; D uncertain. CDR1 and CDR2 (germline): SNHLY, FYNNEI. V was shortened by 5 bases and J by 9 bases, with 20 bases between the two germline ends. CDR3 length: 15 residues. The CDR3 sequence is CASSNARALTGEQFF. Written as DNA, the CDR3 is TGTGCCAGCAGTAACGCACGAGCCTTAACCGGTGAGCAGTTCTTC. Supplemented by reference TRBV2 and TRBJ2-1, the full variable domain reads EPEVTQTPSHQVTQMGQEVILRCVPISNHLYFYWYRQILGQKVEFLVSFYNNEISEKSEIFDDQFSVERPDGSNFTLKIRSTKLEDSAMYFCASSNARALTGEQFFGPGTRLTVL.

The chain combines TRBV9 with TRBJ1-2, with TRBD1 as a possible D gene (6 bases). V was cut by 4 bases and J by 8 bases, with 21 bases left in between. CDR1 SGDLS and CDR2 YYNGEE come from the germline V gene. This CDR3 has 15 amino acids. The CDR3 region has the DNA TGTGCCAGCAGCTCTCCTTCGGGGGGGCTGGGGGGCTACACCTTC. Translating it yields CASSSPSGGLGGYTF.

The genes are TRBV7-6 and TRBJ2-3; perhaps TRBD2 as D (6 bases). The CDR3 sequence is 14 residues long. V was trimmed by 10 bases and J by 1 base, leaving 15 bases between them. Germline CDR1 and CDR2: SGHVS and FNYEAQ. The CDR3 is CATTLGGGTDTQYF. The CDR3 nucleotides read TGTGCCACCACGTTGGGGGGTGGCACAGATACGCAGTATTTT.

V and J are TRBV7-8 and TRBJ1-3, with D unclear. The CDR3 loop spans 13 amino acids. CDR1 is SGHVS, CDR2 FQNEAQ, per germline. The V gene lost 5 bases and the J gene lost 2 bases, with 7 bases spanning the gap. CDR3 sequence: CASSLRAGNTIYF. DNA for the CDR3: TGTGCCAGCAGCCTCCGCGCTGGAAACACCATATATTTT.

The genes are TRBV6-1 and TRBJ2-7, with D possibly matching TRBD1 (5 bases). V lost 2 bases to trimming and J lost 6 bases, with 20 bases between them. This CDR3 has 16 residues. Germline V gene data show CDR1 as MNHNS and CDR2 as SASEGT. The CDR3 is CASSEPARTLLGEQYF. In nucleotides, the CDR3 is TGTGCCAGCAGTGAACCCGCCCGGACACTCCTCGGCGAGCAGTACTTC.

This clone appeared a single time. The chain links TRBV5-1 to TRBJ2-5; 11 positions match TRBD2. Trimming cost V 2 bases and J 5 bases; bases outside gene matches: 8. The length of the CDR3 is 16 residues. From germline, CDR1 is SGHRS and CDR2 YFSETQ. CDR3: CASSLTSGGTRETQYF. CDR3 bases: TGCGCCAGCAGCTTAACTAGCGGGGGTACCAGGGAGACCCAGTACTTC.

This clone has more than one count but fewer than ten. This chain joins TRBV18 and TRBJ1-1, with 7 bases aligning to TRBD1. The junction had 10 bases not matched to a gene; V was cut back by 5 bases and J by 1 base. The germline CDR1 and CDR2 sequences are KGHSH and LQKENI. The CDR3 runs 16 residues. The CDR3 spells CASSSETGWGNTEAFF. The DNA of the CDR3 is TGTGCCAGCTCATCCGAGACAGGGTGGGGGAACACTGAAGCTTTCTTT.

The V call is TRBV7-2, the J call TRBJ1-1; D perhaps matches TRBD1 (5 bases). The CDR3 is 14 residues long. Germline values: CDR1 SGHTA, CDR2 FQGNSA. The ends were cut back, 3 bases at V and 2 bases at J, with 10 bases in the middle. DNA of the CDR3: TGTGCCAGCAGCTTTCTCGACAGTAACACTGAAGCTTTCTTT. The encoded protein is CASSFLDSNTEAFF.

The V gene is TRBV2, the J gene TRBJ2-2; possible D gene TRBD1, 5 bases. CDR3 length: 15 residues. Germline V gene sequence: CDR1 SNHLY, CDR2 FYNNEI. V was shortened by 6 bases and J by 1 base, with 12 bases between the two germline ends. The CDR3 coding sequence is TGTGCCAGCAGCGTTCAGGGTAGGAACACCGGGGAGCTGTTTTTT. The encoded protein is CASSVQGRNTGELFF.

The CDR3 DNA sequence: TGTGCCAGCAGCTTTGACACCGGTAGCTATGGCTACACCTTC. Its protein product is CASSFDTGSYGYTF. V usage is TRBV5-4 and J usage is TRBJ1-2; D is uncertain. V was trimmed by 2 bases and J by 4 bases, leaving 12 bases between them. This CDR3 region has 14 residues. CDR1 and CDR2 (germline): SGHNT, YYREEE (reference sequence).

This chain joins TRBV6-5 and TRBJ2-7; 9 nucleotides align to TRBD1. V dropped 6 bases and J dropped 0; count of bases not matched to a gene: 6. Per germline, CDR1 MNHEY and CDR2 SVGAGI. CDR3 length equals 15 residues. CDR3 protein: CASRFGTGSSYEQYF. In nucleotides, the CDR3 is TGTGCCAGCAGATTCGGGACAGGGAGCTCCTACGAGCAGTACTTC.